Listed below are T cell receptor beta chains from one sample, sequenced in a study of siplizumab effects on memory and regulatory T cells. The assay was immunoSEQ multiplex PCR, and TCRdb's table has in-frame clones only and misses some. The sample carries some 62,000 clones, over 65% recorded once. Sequencing used memory CD4+ T cells sorted from blood. These receptors came from a human donor in good health. The CDR3 runs from the conserved cysteine through the conserved F or W. D genes are given only for firm matches. Some rows mark clone size as missing; the rest say once, few, many or name a class of expanded clone.

cdr3_length	j_call	d_call	v_call	clone_size	cdr3_nt	cdr3_aa
12	TRBJ1-4	NA	TRBV10-2	NA	TGCGCCAGCAGGGCAGGGTCAGAAAAACTGTTTTTT	CASRAGSEKLFF
15	TRBJ2-1	TRBD2	TRBV6-5	NA	TGTGCCAGCAGTTCCGGGACTAGCGGTTACAATGAGCAGTTCTTC	CASSSGTSGYNEQFF
15	TRBJ2-1	TRBD2	TRBV7-9	NA	TGTGCCAGCAGCTTAGAGGGAGGGACGTTTCATGAGCAGTTCTTC	CASSLEGGTFHEQFF
14	TRBJ1-5	NA	TRBV18	NA	TGTGCCAGCTCATCCCGGGACGGCGATCAGCCCCAGCATTTT	CASSSRDGDQPQHF
11	TRBJ2-5	NA	TRBV19	NA	TGTGCCAGTTCGGGGGCGGAGACCCAGTACTTC	CASSGAETQYF
14	TRBJ2-1	TRBD2	TRBV5-1	once	TGCGCCAGCAGCTGGAAGGAGCGGGACTATGAGCAGTTCTTC	CASSWKERDYEQFF
12	TRBJ2-3	NA	TRBV6-1	NA	TGTGCCAGCGCGCGGACGGGGGATACGCAGTATTTT	CASARTGDTQYF
15	TRBJ1-2	TRBD1	TRBV6-1	NA	TGTGCCAGCAGTGACCAGGGGGGGGGACCCTATGGCTACACCTTC	CASSDQGGGPYGYTF
15	TRBJ2-5	NA	TRBV5-5	NA	TGTGCCAGCAGCTTATTCGTCCGGGGACAAGAGACCCAGTACTTC	CASSLFVRGQETQYF
15	TRBJ2-2	NA	TRBV2	NA	TGTGCCAGCAAACAACAGCGAAAGAACACCGGGGAGCTGTTTTTT	CASKQQRKNTGELFF
12	TRBJ1-2	NA	TRBV29-1	NA	TGCAGCGTTGACCAGGTACAGAATGGCTACACCTTC	CSVDQVQNGYTF
16	TRBJ1-4	NA	TRBV19	once	TGTGCCAGTAGCAGGGAGGGGTCTCGCACTAATGAAAAACTGTTTTTT	CASSREGSRTNEKLFF
17	TRBJ2-1	NA	TRBV11-1	NA	TGTGCCAGCAGCGGGCAGAAAGTAGCGACCCCTTTCAATGAGCAGTTCTTC	CASSGQKVATPFNEQFF
13	TRBJ1-1	NA	TRBV5-4	NA	TGTGCCAGCAGCTTGGGAGAGGGCACTGAAGCTTTCTTT	CASSLGEGTEAFF
11	TRBJ1-1	NA	TRBV20-1	NA	TGCAGTGCTAGGAGCTACACTGAAGCTTTCTTT	CSARSYTEAFF
13	TRBJ1-5	NA	TRBV7-6	NA	TGTGCCAGCAGCGGGGATAGCAATCAGCCCCAGCATTTT	CASSGDSNQPQHF
13	TRBJ1-1	NA	TRBV2	NA	TGTGCCAGCAGTGTTCAGTCGAACACTGAAGCTTTCTTT	CASSVQSNTEAFF
14	TRBJ2-7	NA	TRBV18	NA	TGTGCCAGCTCACTCCGGGACGGCTCCTACGAGCAGTACTTC	CASSLRDGSYEQYF
17	TRBJ2-3	TRBD2	TRBV5-1	NA	TGCGCCAGCAGCGGGGGGAGGGCAGGCTCCCTCACAGATACGCAGTATTTT	CASSGGRAGSLTDTQYF
13	TRBJ2-7	NA	TRBV7-3	NA	TGTGCCAGCAGCCTTAATCGCCCTGACGAGCAGTACTTC	CASSLNRPDEQYF
12	TRBJ1-1	NA	TRBV2	NA	TGTGCCAGCATACCGACGGGAAGAGAAGCTTTCTTT	CASIPTGREAFF
16	TRBJ2-7	TRBD2	TRBV7-2	NA	TGTGCCAGCAGCGCTGGCGGGGGTCCTACCCTCTACGAGCAGTACTTC	CASSAGGGPTLYEQYF